The 23 T cell receptor beta chains listed next were all sequenced from one sample in a study of breast tumors, draining lymph nodes, adjacent tissues. One entry per CDR3 protein results from TCRdb running MiXCR on the multiplex PCR reads. This sample has 130,000 or so distinct CDR3 sequences, with roughly 20% found just once. Breast cancer patients provided tissue from their axillary draining lymph nodes. Source material: axillary lymph node tissue. Source of these receptors: a female donor with breast cancer. Some clones in this sample may be carry-over from other donors' samples.

This clonotype was counted ten times or more. This chain uses TRBV3-1 with TRBJ2-1; 10 positions match TRBD2. J gave up 8 bases and V 3 bases, and 10 bases lay outside the gene matches. The CDR3 runs 16 residues. Per the germline V gene, CDR1 is LGHDT and CDR2 is YNNKEL (reference sequence). The CDR3 region is CASSHLAGGRVDEQFF. CDR3 sequence (DNA): TGTGCCAGCAGCCATTTAGCGGGAGGTCGGGTCGATGAGCAGTTCTTC.

The V call is TRBV19, the J call TRBJ2-1; D is possibly TRBD1 or TRBD2 (5 bases each). The CDR3 contains 15 residues. Looked up from germline, CDR1 is LNHDA and CDR2 is SQIVND (reference sequence). With 5 bases removed from V and 2 bases from J, the gap between germline ends came to 13 bases. The CDR3 sequence is CASSRGPQAYNEQFF. CDR3 DNA sequence: TGTGCCAGTAGTCGGGGCCCCCAAGCCTACAATGAGCAGTTCTTC.

With respect to this clonotype: This could be a read error, since a much larger clone is one nucleotide away. This chain joins TRBV10-2 and TRBJ2-7; D possibly corresponds to TRBD2 (6 bases). CDR1 is WSHSY, CDR2 SAAADI, per germline. Trimming cost V 6 bases and J 9 bases, with 21 bases left between them. CDR3 length: 14 residues. The CDR3 sequence: CASSGTETALGQYF. For the CDR3, the DNA is TGCGCCAGCAGCGGGACTGAGACTGCTTTAGGGCAGTACTTC.

This clonotype was seen a single time. A much larger clone differs by one base, so this may be a read error. CDR3 region: CASSRSDEVRPDTQYF. CDR3 in DNA: TGTGCCAGCAGCCGCTCGGATGAGGTACGACCAGATACGCAGTATTTT. This sequence joins TRBV5-4 and TRBJ2-3; D uncertain. Looked up from germline, CDR1 is SGHNT and CDR2 is YYREEE (reference sequence). This CDR3 comprises 16 residues. Trimming pared 4 bases from V and 4 bases from J, leaving 19 bases between.

In its sample, this clonotype was seen many times. V is TRBV2 and J is TRBJ1-5; D possibly corresponds to TRBD1 (5 bases). V shed 9 bases and J shed 0 bases, with 15 bases lying between them. Germline V gene data show CDR1 as SNHLY and CDR2 as FYNNEI. This CDR3 has 15 residues. CDR3 bases: TGTGCCAGTAAACCGGGGGGATTTAGCAATCAGCCCCAGCATTTT. Translation gives CASKPGGFSNQPQHF.

This clonotype was seen more than once but under ten times. V and J are TRBV28 and TRBJ2-1, with 10 bases that match TRBD2. The trim removed 7 bases at V and 7 bases at J, leaving 19 bases unmatched. Germline lookup yields CDR1 MDHEN and CDR2 SYDVKM. The CDR3 covers 18 residues. The CDR3 here is CASTESLGTSAGGNEQFF. The DNA for the CDR3 is TGTGCCAGCACCGAAAGCCTTGGGACTAGCGCGGGGGGGAATGAGCAGTTCTTC.

This clonotype has ten or more counts. The rearrangement uses TRBV7-9 and TRBJ2-1; the match to TRBD1 covers 7 bases. Germline V gene data show CDR1 as SEHNR and CDR2 as FQNEAQ (reference sequence). Trimming took 5 bases from V and 7 from J; bases not matched to a gene: 11. The CDR3 loop spans 15 amino acids. The CDR3 protein is CASSITRDRENEQFF. The CDR3 bases are TGTGCCAGCAGCATAACTCGGGACAGAGAGAATGAGCAGTTCTTC.

Turning to this clonotype: A much bigger clone sits one base away, suggesting this may be a read error. The chain carries TRBV12-3 or TRBV12-4 and TRBJ1-2; weak D call: TRBD1 (5 bases). The CDR3 contains 12 residues. With 6 bases removed from V and 6 bases from J, the gap between germline ends came to 11 bases. The CDR3 sequence is CASSFLGDGYTF. The CDR3, as DNA: TGTGCCAGCAGCTTTTTAGGGGATGGCTACACCTTC.

V is TRBV12-3 or TRBV12-4 and J is TRBJ1-1; no clear D. The V end lost 6 bases, the J end lost 1 base, and 12 bases lay between the germline ends. This CDR3 has 14 residues. CDR3: CASSRSPGNTEAFF. CDR3 nucleotide sequence: TGTGCCAGCAGCCGAAGCCCGGGGAACACTGAAGCTTTCTTT.

The sample holds many counts of this clonotype. This chain links TRBV20-1 with TRBJ2-7; D is unresolved. V was cut by 0 bases and J by 0 bases, with 12 bases left in between. The CDR3 extends over 15 amino acids. Germline-derived CDR1 and CDR2 are DFQATT and SNEGSKA (reference sequence). The CDR3 protein is CSARDQFSVSYEQYF. CDR3 sequence (DNA): TGCAGTGCTAGAGATCAGTTCTCGGTCTCCTACGAGCAGTACTTC.

This clonotype has a handful of counts. A much larger clone sits a single nucleotide away, making a read error possible. This sequence joins TRBV18 and TRBJ2-5; maybe TRBD1 (6 bases). Germline CDR1 and CDR2: KGHSH and LQKENI. The CDR3 spans 15 residues. The CDR3 sequence: CASSRSGDNQETQSF. The CDR3 nucleotides are TGTGCCAGCTCACGATCTGGGGACAACCAAGAGACCCAGTCCTTC.

This clonotype was picked up many times. V usage is TRBV12-3 or TRBV12-4 and J usage is TRBJ2-1; TRBD2 is a possible D gene (6 bases). The ends were cut back, 3 bases at V and 8 bases at J, with 14 bases in the middle. CDR3 length: 14 residues. CDR3: CASSLEIPGDEQFF. The CDR3 DNA follows: TGTGCCAGCAGTTTGGAGATCCCGGGAGATGAGCAGTTCTTC.

This clonotype was recorded many times. CDR3 in DNA: TGTGCCAGCAGCGTAGGGGGACAAGTCTCTGGAAACACCATATATTTT. It yields the protein CASSVGGQVSGNTIYF. The chain is built from TRBV9 and TRBJ1-3, with D possibly matching TRBD1 (6 bases). There are 16 residues in the CDR3. Germline CDR1 is SGDLS and CDR2 is YYNGEE. The ends were cut back, 0 bases at V and 0 bases at J, with 10 bases in the middle.

This clonotype was counted at least ten times. This chain joins TRBV7-9 and TRBJ2-3; D gene unclear. This CDR3 region has 15 residues. From germline, CDR1 is SEHNR and CDR2 FQNEAQ (reference sequence). V was shortened by 1 base and J by 3 bases, with 11 bases between the two germline ends. CDR3 in amino acids: CASSLVRLRTDTQYF. CDR3 DNA sequence: TGTGCCAGCAGCTTAGTTAGGTTGAGGACAGATACGCAGTATTTT.

Turning to this clonotype: This may stem from a read error, because a much larger clone lies one nucleotide away. This chain connects TRBV12-3 or TRBV12-4 to TRBJ2-7, with TRBD2 identical over 10 bases. This CDR3 is 15 amino acids long. CDR3 region: CASSFSGRSSCEQYF. The CDR3 coding sequence is TGTGCCAGCAGTTTTAGCGGGAGGAGCTCCTGCGAGCAGTACTTC.

This clonotype was found many times. J is TRBJ1-2 and V is TRBV2, with D hard to call. There are 16 residues in the CDR3. Trimming took off 1 base at V and 4 bases at J, with 16 bases between the two ends. The germline CDR1 and CDR2 sequences are SNHLY and FYNNEI. The CDR3 nucleotides are TGTGCCAGCAGTGAAGATCTGGTGGGGAGATTCTATGGCTACACCTTC. It encodes CASSEDLVGRFYGYTF.

With respect to this clonotype: A much larger clonotype is one base distant, so this may be a read error. The chain has TRBV18 and TRBJ1-3; D is perhaps TRBD1 (5 bases). This CDR3 is 17 amino acids long. Germline V gene data show CDR1 as KGHSH and CDR2 as LQKENI. Trimming left V 1 base short and J 0 bases short, with 13 bases between. The CDR3 reads CASSPLGRGHSGNTIYF. CDR3 in DNA: TGTGCCAGCTCACCACTGGGACGGGGCCACTCTGGAAACACCATATATTTT.

This clonotype has a handful of counts. The V call is TRBV28, the J call TRBJ1-6; D is perhaps TRBD1 (5 bases). CDR1 and CDR2 (germline): MDHEN, SYDVKM. Trimming left V 8 bases short and J 7 bases short, with 24 bases between. This CDR3 region has 17 residues. The CDR3 spells CASCPWGRSEENSPLHF. The CDR3 DNA reads as TGTGCCAGCTGTCCCTGGGGGAGATCGGAAGAGAATTCACCCCTCCACTTT.

This clonotype was seen at least ten times. The chain is built from TRBV5-1 and TRBJ2-3; D is possibly TRBD2 (5 bases). This CDR3 is built from 15 residues. Between the trimmed V and J ends, which lost 0 bases and 1 base, there was a span of 9 bases. Germline loops: CDR1 SGHRS, CDR2 YFSETQ. The CDR3 spells CASSLGRVGTDTQYF. The CDR3 nucleotides read TGCGCCAGCAGCTTGGGGCGGGTAGGCACAGATACGCAGTATTTT. Filled out from reference TRBV5-1 and TRBJ2-3, the complete variable domain reads KAGVTQTPRYLIKTRGQQVTLSCSPISGHRSVSWYQQTPGQGLQFLFEYFSETQRNKGNFPGRFSGRQFSNSRSEMNVSTLELGDSALYLCASSLGRVGTDTQYFGPGTRLTVL.

This clonotype was seen at least ten times. This chain joins TRBV5-6 and TRBJ2-7, with D perhaps matching TRBD1 (5 bases). V was trimmed by 4 bases and J by 6 bases, leaving 8 bases between them. Germline loops: CDR1 SGHDT, CDR2 YYEEEE. The CDR3 covers 11 residues. CDR3 DNA: TGTGCCAGCAGCCAAGACAGCGAGCAGTACTTC. Translated, it gives CASSQDSEQYF. The entire variable domain, with the rest obtained from reference TRBV5-6 and TRBJ2-7, is as follows: DAGVTQSPTHLIKTRGQQVTLRCSPKSGHDTVSWYQQALGQGPQFIFQYYEEEERQRGNFPDRFSGHQFPNYSSELNVNALLLGDSALYLCASSQDSEQYFGPGTRLTVT.

Worth noting for this clonotype: This may arise from a read error, as a much more abundant clone is one base away. The chain joins TRBV9 to TRBJ2-1; TRBD1 matches at 8 bases. Germline V CDR1 and CDR2: SGDLS, YYNGEE. This CDR3 has 16 amino acids. CDR3 in DNA: TGTGCCAGCAGCGCAGGGGGCGCGATGACCTACAGTGAGCAGTTCTTC. This translates into CASSAGGAMTYSEQFF.

This clonotype was seen only once. The chain employs TRBV9 and TRBJ2-5; perhaps TRBD1 as D (5 bases). V was pared by 0 bases and J by 2 bases, with 14 bases between. Per the germline V gene, CDR1 is SGDLS and CDR2 is YYNGEE. CDR3 size: 16 residues. CDR3 DNA: TGTGCCAGCAGCGTAGCTCTGGGAAAGGGGCAAGAGACCCAGTACTTC. This codes for CASSVALGKGQETQYF. Variable domain in full (rest from reference TRBV9 and TRBJ2-5): DSGVTQTPKHLITATGQRVTLRCSPRSGDLSVYWYQQSLDQGLQFLIQYYNGEERAKGNILERFSAQQFPDLHSELNLSSLELGDSALYFCASSVALGKGQETQYFGPGTRLLVL.

Regarding this clonotype: A much larger clone differs from this one at a single base, so this may be a read error. CDR3 DNA: TGTGCCGGCTCACTACGACAGGCCCAAGAGACCCAGTACTTC. It encodes CAGSLRQAQETQYF. This chain uses TRBV18 with TRBJ2-5, with D possibly matching TRBD1 (6 bases). Germline lookup yields CDR1 KGHSH and CDR2 LQKENI. The CDR3 contains 14 residues.